These 21 T cell receptor beta chains originate from one sample sequenced in a study of blood T cell repertoires in COVID-19. Clones were sequenced by immunoSEQ multiplex PCR, and TCRdb holds only the in-frame ones, with some missing. The table includes fewer than 500,000 clones, roughly 87% detected once. Sequencing used PBMCs or T cells enriched from blood (not recorded which). All receptors come from a woman younger than 35 with acute COVID-19.

V is TRBV2 and J is TRBJ1-2; D is unclear. V was trimmed by 3 bases and J by 5 bases, leaving 7 bases between them. CDR3 length equals 12 residues. In germline, CDR1 is SNHLY, CDR2 FYNNEI. CDR3 residues: CASSEAVYGYTF. CDR3 nucleotides: TGTGCCAGCAGTGAGGCGGTGTATGGCTACACCTTC.

In this sample, this clone turned up once. This chain connects TRBV7-9 to TRBJ1-2; D perhaps matches TRBD1 (6 bases). The CDR3 sequence is 15 residues long. The germline V gene encodes CDR1 SEHNR and CDR2 FQNEAQ (reference sequence). V lost 1 base to trimming and J lost 4 bases, with 13 bases between them. The CDR3 coding sequence is TGTGCCAGCAGCTTAGGACAGGACCACCTCTATGGCTACACCTTC. Residues: CASSLGQDHLYGYTF.

V and J are TRBV9 and TRBJ2-3; no firm D call. V lost 0 bases and J 2 bases, leaving 13 bases between the germline ends. The CDR3 is made up of 16 amino acids. Germline CDR1 reads SGDLS; CDR2 reads YYNGEE. CDR3 sequence: CASSVGGRLNTDTQYF. The CDR3, as DNA: TGTGCCAGCAGCGTAGGTGGCAGGCTAAACACAGATACGCAGTATTTT.

The gene calls are TRBV5-6 and TRBJ2-6, with D unclear. The CDR3 consists of 11 residues. The V and J ends lost 2 bases and 8 bases respectively, with 2 bases between them. Germline-derived CDR1 and CDR2 are SGHDT and YYEEEE. The CDR3 protein is CASSFSNVLTF. Here the CDR3 DNA reads TGTGCCAGCAGCTTCTCCAACGTCCTGACTTTC. The full variable domain, its missing parts supplied by reference TRBV5-6 and TRBJ2-6, is DAGVTQSPTHLIKTRGQQVTLRCSPKSGHDTVSWYQQALGQGPQFIFQYYEEEERQRGNFPDRFSGHQFPNYSSELNVNALLLGDSALYLCASSFSNVLTFGAGSRLTVL.

V and J are TRBV7-2 and TRBJ2-3; 9 bases fit TRBD1. J lost 5 bases, V lost 3 bases, and 6 bases had no gene match. The CDR3 covers 15 residues. CDR1 and CDR2 from the germline V gene are SGHTA and FQGNSA. CDR3 in DNA: TGTGCCAGCAGCTTCCGGGACAGGGCATTAGATACGCAGTATTTT. Translation: CASSFRDRALDTQYF. Complete variable domain (other parts from reference TRBV7-2 and TRBJ2-3): GAGVSQSPSNKVTEKGKDVELRCDPISGHTALYWYRQSLGQGLEFLIYFQGNSAPDKSGLPSDRFSAERTGGSVSTLTIQRTQQEDSAVYLCASSFRDRALDTQYFGPGTRLTVL.

V is TRBV27 and J is TRBJ2-1; 12 bases agree with TRBD2. The V segment lost 5 bases and the J segment 7 bases; nucleotides outside the gene matches: 12. Germline CDR1 MNHEY, CDR2 SMNVEV (reference sequence). The CDR3 runs to 17 residues. Written as DNA, the CDR3 is TGTGCCAGCAGTACCCTTTCTAGCGGGAGGGTGGAAAATGAGCAGTTCTTC. Protein product: CASSTLSSGRVENEQFF.

The chain combines TRBV11-2 with TRBJ2-1; 11 bases align to TRBD2. This CDR3 region has 15 residues. CDR1 and CDR2 from the germline V gene are SGHAT and FQNNGV. V lost 5 bases to trimming and J lost 8 bases; unmatched junction nucleotides: 8. CDR3 amino acids: CASSQLAGVRHEQFF. CDR3 nucleotide sequence: TGTGCCAGCAGCCAACTAGCGGGAGTTCGCCATGAGCAGTTCTTC.

V is TRBV18 and J is TRBJ2-2, with TRBD2 matching over 9 bases. This CDR3 region has 16 residues. CDR1 KGHSH and CDR2 LQKENI come from the germline V gene. With V trimmed by 6 bases and J by 4 bases, 9 bases remained unmatched. Here the CDR3 reads CASSSLAGVGTGELFF. CDR3 DNA: TGTGCCAGCTCGTCCTTAGCGGGAGTTGGCACCGGGGAGCTGTTTTTT.

This chain joins TRBV21-1 and TRBJ1-4; whether TRBD1, the table's D call, matches the DNA was not checked. TRBV21-1 is a pseudogene locus. The CDR3 runs 16 residues. CDR3 protein: CASSKGAVCFSEKLFF. CDR3 nucleotide sequence: TGTGCCAGCAGCAAGGGGGCGGTTTGTTTTAGTGAAAAACTGTTTTTT.

The rearrangement joins TRBV27 to TRBJ2-5, with D maybe TRBD1 (6 bases). The V gene lost 2 bases and the J gene lost 5 bases, with 15 bases spanning the gap. The CDR3 has 15 amino acids. Germline V CDR1 and CDR2: MNHEY, SMNVEV (reference sequence). CDR3 nucleotide sequence: TGTGCCAGCAGTTTAGTACCGGAAAGGGGGGAGACCCAGTACTTC. The encoded protein is CASSLVPERGETQYF.

This chain joins TRBV11-2 and TRBJ1-5; D not certain. The length of the CDR3 is 15 residues. V lost 5 bases, J lost 0 bases, and 11 bases lay in between. CDR1 is SGHAT, CDR2 FQNNGV, per germline. The CDR3 sequence is CASSQGGNSNQPQHF. The CDR3 DNA sequence: TGTGCCAGCAGCCAAGGAGGGAATAGCAATCAGCCCCAGCATTTT.

V and J are TRBV5-1 and TRBJ1-1; weak D call: TRBD1 (6 bases). The CDR3 is made up of 15 amino acids. From germline, CDR1 is SGHRS and CDR2 YFSETQ. With 0 bases removed from V and 3 bases from J, the gap between germline ends came to 12 bases. The DNA for the CDR3 is TGCGCCAGCAGCTTGGATGTCAGGGGAGACACTGAAGCTTTCTTT. As protein: CASSLDVRGDTEAFF.

The J gene is TRBJ1-6, the V gene TRBV4-3, with D unresolved. The CDR3 is 18 amino acids. Deletions cut 2 bases from V and 5 bases from J, with 19 bases between. Germline V gene sequence: CDR1 LGHNA, CDR2 YSLEER. Here the CDR3 DNA reads TGCGCCAGCAGCCAACCCCACGAGAACGGCGGGCATAATTCACCCCTCCACTTT. Amino acids: CASSQPHENGGHNSPLHF.

The genes are TRBV13 and TRBJ1-3; 7 bases are shared with TRBD1. The germline V gene encodes CDR1 PRHDT and CDR2 FYEKMQ (reference sequence). Losses at the gene ends were 1 base for V and 4 bases for J; bases not matched to a gene: 13. The CDR3 covers 18 residues. CDR3 sequence reads: CASSLEGNRQGAGNTIYF. Here the CDR3 DNA reads TGTGCCAGCAGCTTAGAGGGGAACCGACAGGGCGCAGGAAACACCATATATTTT.

This chain uses TRBV2 with TRBJ1-4; D unresolved. With 8 bases removed from V and 7 bases from J, the gap between germline ends came to 8 bases. Germline V lookup: CDR1 SNHLY, CDR2 FYNNEI. The CDR3 spans 11 residues. CDR3 in amino acids: CASRVGEKLFF. The CDR3 DNA is TGTGCCAGCCGGGTTGGTGAAAAACTGTTTTTT. Variable domain in full (rest from reference TRBV2 and TRBJ1-4): EPEVTQTPSHQVTQMGQEVILRCVPISNHLYFYWYRQILGQKVEFLVSFYNNEISEKSEIFDDQFSVERPDGSNFTLKIRSTKLEDSAMYFCASRVGEKLFFGSGTQLSVL.

The V gene is TRBV19, the J gene TRBJ1-1; D gene uncertain. The CDR3 spans 13 residues. The germline V gene has CDR1 LNHDA and CDR2 SQIVND (reference sequence). V was cut by 3 bases and J by 7 bases, with 12 bases left in between. CDR3 DNA sequence: TGTGCCAGTAGTATTAAGTGGGGAGGTGAAGCTTTCTTT. Encoded protein: CASSIKWGGEAFF.

This chain uses TRBV5-4 with TRBJ2-7; D is possibly TRBD1 (6 bases). This CDR3 is 13 amino acids long. Germline V lookup: CDR1 SGHNT, CDR2 YYREEE (reference sequence). With 5 bases removed from V and 5 bases from J, the gap between germline ends came to 14 bases. The CDR3 spells CASRNIDRNEQYF. CDR3 nucleotides: TGTGCCAGCAGAAACATTGACAGGAACGAGCAGTACTTC. Complete variable domain (other parts from reference TRBV5-4 and TRBJ2-7): ETGVTQSPTHLIKTRGQQVTLRCSSQSGHNTVSWYQQALGQGPQFIFQYYREEENGRGNFPPRFSGLQFPNYSSELNVNALELDDSALYLCASRNIDRNEQYFGPGTRLTVT.

This rearrangement joins TRBV5-1 to TRBJ1-5; 8 bases agree with TRBD1. CDR3 size: 16 residues. From germline, CDR1 is SGHRS and CDR2 YFSETQ. With V trimmed by 3 bases and J by 3 bases, 8 bases remained unmatched. The CDR3 is CASSSEPQGVNQPQHF. CDR3 DNA sequence: TGCGCCAGCAGCTCCGAACCACAGGGGGTCAATCAGCCCCAGCATTTT.

This clone is a singleton in its sample. This chain links TRBV3-1 (or the pseudogene TRBV3-2) with TRBJ1-2; 8 nucleotides align to TRBD1. J gave up 8 bases and V 2 bases, and 7 bases lay outside the gene matches. CDR3 length: 14 amino acids. The V gene's germline CDR1 is LGHDT and CDR2 YNNKEL (reference sequence). CDR3 nucleotides: TGTGCCAGCAGCCAACTTCAGGGGGCAATCGGCTACACCTTC. The encoded protein is CASSQLQGAIGYTF.

The V gene is TRBV29-1, the J gene TRBJ1-1; D remains unclear. CDR1 is SQVTM, CDR2 ANQGSEA, per germline. V was clipped by 0 bases and J by 5 bases, with 7 bases between them. This CDR3 is built from 12 residues. This CDR3 is CSVEDLSTEAFF. For the CDR3, the DNA is TGCAGCGTTGAAGATTTGTCGACTGAAGCTTTCTTT. Looking up the rest from reference TRBV29-1 and TRBJ1-1 gives the full variable domain: SAVISQKPSRDICQRGTSLTIQCQVDSQVTMMFWYRQQPGQSLTLIATANQGSEATYESGFVIDKFPISRPNLTFSTLTVSNMSPEDSSIYLCSVEDLSTEAFFGQGTRLTVV.

V usage is TRBV9 and J usage is TRBJ1-5; D perhaps matches TRBD1 (6 bases). Germline V gene sequence: CDR1 SGDLS, CDR2 YYNGEE. The CDR3 has 13 amino acids. Trimming stripped 4 bases from V and 4 bases from J, with 9 bases between. CDR3 loop: CASSPGENQPQHF. Here the CDR3 DNA reads TGTGCCAGCAGCCCAGGGGAGAATCAGCCCCAGCATTTT.